This T cell receptor (beta chain) stems from a study of T-cell memory formation after mild COVID-19 (dated by TCRdb to the early 2020s). Background on the whole study: TCR sequence clusters from the two donors were largely donor specific. T-cell clones expanding and contracting after mild COVID-19 in a couple of donors were tracked by longitudinal TCRalpha and TCRbeta repertoire sequencing. Two young, previously healthy adult volunteers, one female and one male, were included in the cohort.

Via the germline V gene, CDR1 is LGHNA and CDR2 YNFKEQ. Trimming takes 2 bases from V and 4 bases from J, and the germline ends sit 14 bases apart. The CDR3 holds 16 amino acids from the cysteine to the phenylalanine. The sequence is cut down to CDR3 DNA, 48 bases in frame from base 1. The table lists this clonotype with a few counts. The antigen it binds to is not known. Base qualities are not at hand, and no much larger clone is one base apart. Ficoll-Paque density gradient centrifugation was used to isolate PBMCs. Sequenced on an Illumina NovaSeq 6000. Using 5'RACE with constant-segment primers, TCRalpha and TCRbeta cDNA libraries were constructed, with sample barcodes and unique molecular identifiers added in the process. Trizol reagent was used to extract RNA from every sample. Library amplification was performed in two PCR steps, and a second sample barcode and Illumina TruSeq adapters were introduced in the second step. Sequencing of the libraries was done on an Illumina NovaSeq, producing 2 x 150 bp paired-end reads. As for the authors' bioinformatics: The reads were demultiplexed and collapsed into UMI-guided consensus sequences using migec v1.2.7. Using mixcr v2.1.11, UMI consensuses were aligned to TRA and TRB V and J templates and then assembled into clonotypes. Expanded or contracted clonotypes were those called significant by both edgeR and NoisET, with noise models trained on biological replicates. For edgeR calls, the cutoffs were a false discovery rate-adjusted p below 0.01 and a log2 fold-change threshold of 1. As an exploratory analysis of dynamics, max-normalized trajectories of the 1000 most abundant clonotypes were examined with PCA combined with hierarchical clustering. Separately sequenced CD4+ and CD8+ repertoires were used to assign the CD4 or CD8 phenotype of responding clones. The public reads were run again by TCRdb, first through fastp at Q25 and then through MiXCR, and only productive beta chains were kept. Entries are consolidated by CDR3 protein sequence, retaining the most common genes and DNA. These V and J calls rely on TCRdb rather than the paper's analysis. In this sample the table shows 200,000 to 250,000 distinct CDR3 sequences, 8% to 9.5% of which occur a single time. The ten top clones hold around 21% of the sample.

Findings and caveats that apply to the study as a whole: Clones that contracted from day 15 to 85 showed balanced CD4/CD8 phenotypes, whereas a second wave of clones that expanded from day 15 to 37 leaned towards CD4+. Whether the second-wave clones peaking on day 37 were SARS-CoV-2 specific was not confirmed. Only a couple of mild cases were covered in the study, and larger cohorts including severe cases with pre-infection samples were considered necessary. Contracting CD4+ clones were located mainly in the CM and EM memory subsets, whereas CD8+ clones were found to be enriched in EMRA. Some responding clones were found in pre-infection memory, which suggests that pre-existing cross-reactive memory T cells took part in the SARS-CoV-2 response.

Rearrangement joined TRBV4-2 to TRBJ2-2; the D segment is perhaps TRBD1 or TRBD2, each sharing 5 matched bases. The sequenced material came from PBMCs or a T cell subset sorted from them (not recorded which). The TCR sequence derives from a man aged 18-30 years who had mild COVID-19 (a few samples of this study predate the infection). The sample titles of this study are shuffled in the database, so cell type and time point are left out; the donor was told from shared clones. In nucleotide form, the sequence is TGTGCCAGCAGCCAATACGGGGCGATGAGCACCGGGGAGCTGTTTTTT. This codes for CASSQYGAMSTGELFF.